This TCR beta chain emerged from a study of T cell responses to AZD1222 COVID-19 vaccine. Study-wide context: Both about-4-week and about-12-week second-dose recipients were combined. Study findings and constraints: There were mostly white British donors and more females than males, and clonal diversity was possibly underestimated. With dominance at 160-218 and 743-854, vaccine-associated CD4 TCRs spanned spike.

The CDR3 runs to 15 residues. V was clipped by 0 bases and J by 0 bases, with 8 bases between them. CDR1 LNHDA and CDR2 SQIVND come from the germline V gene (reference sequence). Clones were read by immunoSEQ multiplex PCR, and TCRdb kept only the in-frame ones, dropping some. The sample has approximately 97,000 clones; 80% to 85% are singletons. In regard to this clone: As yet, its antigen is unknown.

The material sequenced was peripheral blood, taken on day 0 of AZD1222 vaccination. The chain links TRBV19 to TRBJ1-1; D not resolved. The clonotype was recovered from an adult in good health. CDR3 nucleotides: TGTGCCAGTAGTATAGATCTACAGCTGAACACTGAAGCTTTCTTT. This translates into CASSIDLQLNTEAFF.